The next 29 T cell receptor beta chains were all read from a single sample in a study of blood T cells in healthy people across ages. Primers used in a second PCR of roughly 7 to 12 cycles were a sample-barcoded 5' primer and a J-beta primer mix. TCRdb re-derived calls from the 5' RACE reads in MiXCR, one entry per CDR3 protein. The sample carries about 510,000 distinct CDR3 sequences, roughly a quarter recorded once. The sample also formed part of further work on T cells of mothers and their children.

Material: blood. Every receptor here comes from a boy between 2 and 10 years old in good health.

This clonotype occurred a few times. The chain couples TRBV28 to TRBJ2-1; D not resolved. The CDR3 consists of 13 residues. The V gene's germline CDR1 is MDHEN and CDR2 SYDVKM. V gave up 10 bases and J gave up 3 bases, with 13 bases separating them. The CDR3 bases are TGTGCCACTTCAGGCGAAGTCTACAATGAGCAGTTCTTC. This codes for CATSGEVYNEQFF.

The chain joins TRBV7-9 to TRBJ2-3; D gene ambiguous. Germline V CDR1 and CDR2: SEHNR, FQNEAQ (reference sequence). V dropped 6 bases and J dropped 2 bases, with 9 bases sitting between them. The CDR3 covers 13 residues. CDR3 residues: CASRQTYTDTQYF. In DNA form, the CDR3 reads TGTGCCAGCAGGCAAACATACACAGATACGCAGTATTTT.

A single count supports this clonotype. CDR3 in amino acids: CATILQGMNEQFF. CDR3 bases: TGTGCCACCATCTTACAGGGGATGAATGAGCAGTTCTTC. This chain connects TRBV24-1 to TRBJ2-1; TRBD1 matches 7 bases. Trimming cost V 8 bases and J 7 bases; bases outside gene matches: 7. CDR3 length: 13 amino acids. Per the germline V gene, CDR1 is KGHDR and CDR2 is SFDVKD.

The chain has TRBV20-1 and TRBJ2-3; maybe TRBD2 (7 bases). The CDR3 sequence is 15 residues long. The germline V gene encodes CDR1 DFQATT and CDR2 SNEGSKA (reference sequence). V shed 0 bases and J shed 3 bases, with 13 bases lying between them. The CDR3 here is CSARDGRGGTDTQYF. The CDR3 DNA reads TGCAGTGCTAGAGACGGAAGGGGGGGGACAGATACGCAGTATTTT.

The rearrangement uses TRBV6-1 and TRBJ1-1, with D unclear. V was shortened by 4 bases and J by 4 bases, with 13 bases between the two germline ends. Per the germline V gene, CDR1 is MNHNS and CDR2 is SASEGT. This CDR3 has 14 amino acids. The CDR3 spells CASSVLRGLTEAFF. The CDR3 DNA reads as TGTGCCAGCAGTGTGTTGCGGGGTCTCACTGAAGCTTTCTTT.

The CDR3 DNA reads as TGTGCCAGCAGCTTAGAACTCCTAGCTACCGGGGGTGAGCAGTTCTTC. Translated, it gives CASSLELLATGGEQFF. The chain couples TRBV11-2 to TRBJ2-1; D perhaps matches TRBD2 (6 bases). V was pared by 0 bases and J by 9 bases, with 18 bases between. CDR1 and CDR2 (germline): SGHAT, FQNNGV. CDR3 size: 16 residues. The full variable domain, rest sourced from reference TRBV11-2 and TRBJ2-1, is EAGVAQSPRYKIIEKRQSVAFWCNPISGHATLYWYQQILGQGPKLLIQFQNNGVVDDSQLPKDRFSAERLKGVDSTLKIQPAKLEDSAVYLCASSLELLATGGEQFFGPGTRLTVL.

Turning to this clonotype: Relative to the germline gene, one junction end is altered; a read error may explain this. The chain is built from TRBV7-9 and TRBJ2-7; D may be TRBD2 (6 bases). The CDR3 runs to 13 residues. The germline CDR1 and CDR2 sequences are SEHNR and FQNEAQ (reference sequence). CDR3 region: CASSLGGPYKQYF. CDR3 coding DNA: TGTGCCAGCAGCCTCGGGGGTCCCTACAAGCAGTACTTC.

The CDR3 sequence is CVIGGPGPYNEQFF. The CDR3 DNA is TGTGTGATAGGGGGGCCAGGGCCGTACAATGAGCAGTTCTTC. The chain links TRBV12-3 or TRBV12-4 to TRBJ2-1; the D gene could be TRBD1 or TRBD2 (6 bases each). The CDR3 is made up of 14 amino acids.

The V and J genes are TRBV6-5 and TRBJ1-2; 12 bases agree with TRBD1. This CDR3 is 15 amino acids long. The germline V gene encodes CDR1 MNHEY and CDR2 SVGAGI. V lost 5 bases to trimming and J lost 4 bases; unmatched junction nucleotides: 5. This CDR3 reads CASSTGTGGGYGYTF. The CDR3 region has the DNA TGTGCCAGCAGTACGGGGACAGGGGGCGGCTATGGCTACACCTTC.

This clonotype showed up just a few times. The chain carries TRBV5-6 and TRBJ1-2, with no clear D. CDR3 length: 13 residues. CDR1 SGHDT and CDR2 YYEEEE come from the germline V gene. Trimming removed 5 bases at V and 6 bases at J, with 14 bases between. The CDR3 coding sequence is TGTGCCAGCAGGACCGTCCTGAGGGATGGCTACACCTTC. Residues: CASRTVLRDGYTF.

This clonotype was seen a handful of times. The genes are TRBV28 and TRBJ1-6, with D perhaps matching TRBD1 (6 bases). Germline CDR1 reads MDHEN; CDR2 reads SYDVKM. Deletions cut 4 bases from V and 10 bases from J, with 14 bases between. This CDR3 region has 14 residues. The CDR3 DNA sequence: TGTGCCAGCAGTTCACAGGGTCTGGGCTCACCCCTCCACTTT. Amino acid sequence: CASSSQGLGSPLHF.

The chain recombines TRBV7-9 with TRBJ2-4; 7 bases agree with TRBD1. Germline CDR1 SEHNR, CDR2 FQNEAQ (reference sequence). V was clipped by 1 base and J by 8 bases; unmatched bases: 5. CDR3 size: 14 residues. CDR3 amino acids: CASSLVTGADIQYF. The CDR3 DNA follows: TGTGCCAGCAGCTTAGTAACAGGGGCGGACATTCAGTACTTC. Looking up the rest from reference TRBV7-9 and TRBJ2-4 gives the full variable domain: DTGVSQNPRHKITKRGQNVTFRCDPISEHNRLYWYRQTLGQGPEFLTYFQNEAQLEKSRLLSDRFSAERPKGSFSTLEIQRTEQGDSAMYLCASSLVTGADIQYFGAGTRLSVL.

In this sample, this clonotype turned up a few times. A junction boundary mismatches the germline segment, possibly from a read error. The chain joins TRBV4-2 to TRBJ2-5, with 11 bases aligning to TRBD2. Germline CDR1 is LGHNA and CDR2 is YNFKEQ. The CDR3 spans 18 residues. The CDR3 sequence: CANSQDGSGGALAETQYF. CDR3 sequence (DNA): TGTGCCAACAGCCAAGACGGTAGCGGGGGGGCCCTGGCAGAGACCCAGTACTTC.

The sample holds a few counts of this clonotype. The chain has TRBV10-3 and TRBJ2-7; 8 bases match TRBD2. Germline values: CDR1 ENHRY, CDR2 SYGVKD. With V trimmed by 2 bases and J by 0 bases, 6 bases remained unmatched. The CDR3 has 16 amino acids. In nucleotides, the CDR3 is TGTGCCATCAGTGAGGGGCCAAGCGGGAGCTCCTACGAGCAGTACTTC. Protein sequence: CAISEGPSGSSYEQYF.

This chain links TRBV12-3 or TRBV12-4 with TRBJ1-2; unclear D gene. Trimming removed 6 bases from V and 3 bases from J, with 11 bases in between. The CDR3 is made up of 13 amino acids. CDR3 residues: CASSFSPDYGYTF. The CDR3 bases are TGTGCCAGCAGCTTTTCACCGGACTATGGCTACACCTTC.

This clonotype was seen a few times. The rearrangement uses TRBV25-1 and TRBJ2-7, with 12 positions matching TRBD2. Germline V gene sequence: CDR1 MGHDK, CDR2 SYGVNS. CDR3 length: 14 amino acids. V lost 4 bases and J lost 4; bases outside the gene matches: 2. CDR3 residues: CASSVTSGRYEQYF. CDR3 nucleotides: TGTGCCAGCAGTGTGACTAGCGGGAGATACGAGCAGTACTTC.

The CDR3 nucleotides read TGCGCCAGCAGGAGTACAGGGGGCGACGGTTCACCCCTCCACTTT. It codes for CASRSTGGDGSPLHF. The chain uses TRBV5-1 and TRBJ1-6; TRBD1 matches at 9 bases. Per the germline V gene, CDR1 is SGHRS and CDR2 is YFSETQ. Trimming at V came to 5 bases and at J to 9 bases, leaving 9 bases not matched to a gene. This CDR3 is 15 amino acids long.

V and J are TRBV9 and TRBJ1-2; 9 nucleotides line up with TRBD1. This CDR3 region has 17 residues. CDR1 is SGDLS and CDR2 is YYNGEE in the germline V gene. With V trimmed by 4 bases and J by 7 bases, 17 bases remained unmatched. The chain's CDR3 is CASSPRPGTGPIGGYTF. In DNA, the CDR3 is TGTGCCAGCAGCCCACGTCCCGGGACAGGGCCCATCGGTGGCTACACCTTC.

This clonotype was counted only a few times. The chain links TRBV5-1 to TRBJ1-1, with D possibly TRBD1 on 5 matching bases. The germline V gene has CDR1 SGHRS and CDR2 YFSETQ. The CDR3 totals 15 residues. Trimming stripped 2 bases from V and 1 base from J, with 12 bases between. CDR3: CASSFPGRRNTEAFF. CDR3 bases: TGCGCCAGCAGCTTTCCGGGGCGCAGGAACACTGAAGCTTTCTTT.

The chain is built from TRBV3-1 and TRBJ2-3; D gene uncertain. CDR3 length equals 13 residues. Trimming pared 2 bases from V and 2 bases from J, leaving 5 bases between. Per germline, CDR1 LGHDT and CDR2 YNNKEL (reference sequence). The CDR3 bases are TGTGCCAGCAGCCAAAGGGACACAGATACGCAGTATTTT. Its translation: CASSQRDTDTQYF.

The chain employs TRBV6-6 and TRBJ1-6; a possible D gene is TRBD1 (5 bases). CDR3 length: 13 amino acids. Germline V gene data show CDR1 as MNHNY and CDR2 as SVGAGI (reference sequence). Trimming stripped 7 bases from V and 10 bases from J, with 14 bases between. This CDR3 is CASTRGERSPLHF. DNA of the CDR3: TGTGCCAGCACCCGGGGCGAGAGGTCACCCCTCCACTTT.

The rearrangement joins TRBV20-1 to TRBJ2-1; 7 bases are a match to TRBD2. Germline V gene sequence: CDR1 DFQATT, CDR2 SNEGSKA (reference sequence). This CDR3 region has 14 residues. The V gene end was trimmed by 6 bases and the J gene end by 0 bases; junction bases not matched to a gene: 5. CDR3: CSAIPGGSYNEQFF. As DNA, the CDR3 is TGCAGTGCAATACCGGGGGGCTCCTACAATGAGCAGTTCTTC.

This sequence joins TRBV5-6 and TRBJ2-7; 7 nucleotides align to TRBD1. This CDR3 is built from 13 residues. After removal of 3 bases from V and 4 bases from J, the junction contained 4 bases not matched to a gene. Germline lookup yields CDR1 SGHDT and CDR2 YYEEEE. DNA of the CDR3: TGTGCCAGCAGCTCCCCGGACAGGTACGAGCAGTACTTC. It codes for CASSSPDRYEQYF. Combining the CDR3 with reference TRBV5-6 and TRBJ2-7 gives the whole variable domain DAGVTQSPTHLIKTRGQQVTLRCSPKSGHDTVSWYQQALGQGPQFIFQYYEEEERQRGNFPDRFSGHQFPNYSSELNVNALLLGDSALYLCASSSPDRYEQYFGPGTRLTVT.

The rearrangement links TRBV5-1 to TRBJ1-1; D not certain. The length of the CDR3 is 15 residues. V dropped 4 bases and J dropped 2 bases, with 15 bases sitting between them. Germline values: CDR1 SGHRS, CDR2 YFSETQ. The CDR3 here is CASSRHQDINTEAFF. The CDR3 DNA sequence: TGCGCCAGCAGCCGTCATCAGGATATTAACACTGAAGCTTTCTTT.

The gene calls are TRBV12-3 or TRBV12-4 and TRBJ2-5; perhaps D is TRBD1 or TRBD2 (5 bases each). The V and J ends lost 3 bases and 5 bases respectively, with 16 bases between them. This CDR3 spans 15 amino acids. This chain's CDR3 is CASSLRGAGSETQYF. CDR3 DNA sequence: TGTGCCAGCAGTTTGAGAGGGGCAGGGAGCGAGACCCAGTACTTC.

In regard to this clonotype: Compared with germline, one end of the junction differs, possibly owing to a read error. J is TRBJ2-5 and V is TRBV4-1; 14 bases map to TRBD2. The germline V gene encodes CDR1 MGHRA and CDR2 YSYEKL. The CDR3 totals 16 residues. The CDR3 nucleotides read TGCGCCAGCAGCCGCGGGACTAGCGGGAGTGTTAGCGAGCAGTCCTTC. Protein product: CASSRGTSGSVSEQSF.

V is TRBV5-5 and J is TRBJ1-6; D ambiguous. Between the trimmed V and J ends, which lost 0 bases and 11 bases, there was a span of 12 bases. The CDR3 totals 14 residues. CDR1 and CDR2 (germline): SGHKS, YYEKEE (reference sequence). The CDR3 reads CASSLDSGRTPLHF. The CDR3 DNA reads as TGTGCCAGCAGCTTGGACAGCGGGAGGACACCCCTCCACTTT.

CDR3 DNA: TGTGCCAGCAGTCCACAGAGGGATGGTTACAATGAGCAGTTCTTC. As protein: CASSPQRDGYNEQFF. The V call is TRBV12-3 or TRBV12-4, the J call TRBJ2-1; TRBD2 is a possible D gene (5 bases). Trimming left V 5 bases short and J 4 bases short, with 15 bases between. This CDR3 has 15 amino acids.

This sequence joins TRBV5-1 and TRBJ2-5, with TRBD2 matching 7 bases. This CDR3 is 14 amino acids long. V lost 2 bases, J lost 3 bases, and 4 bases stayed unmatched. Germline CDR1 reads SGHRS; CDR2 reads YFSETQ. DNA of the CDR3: TGCGCCAGCAGCTTTTTGCTAGCGGAAGAGACCCAGTACTTC. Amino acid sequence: CASSFLLAEETQYF.